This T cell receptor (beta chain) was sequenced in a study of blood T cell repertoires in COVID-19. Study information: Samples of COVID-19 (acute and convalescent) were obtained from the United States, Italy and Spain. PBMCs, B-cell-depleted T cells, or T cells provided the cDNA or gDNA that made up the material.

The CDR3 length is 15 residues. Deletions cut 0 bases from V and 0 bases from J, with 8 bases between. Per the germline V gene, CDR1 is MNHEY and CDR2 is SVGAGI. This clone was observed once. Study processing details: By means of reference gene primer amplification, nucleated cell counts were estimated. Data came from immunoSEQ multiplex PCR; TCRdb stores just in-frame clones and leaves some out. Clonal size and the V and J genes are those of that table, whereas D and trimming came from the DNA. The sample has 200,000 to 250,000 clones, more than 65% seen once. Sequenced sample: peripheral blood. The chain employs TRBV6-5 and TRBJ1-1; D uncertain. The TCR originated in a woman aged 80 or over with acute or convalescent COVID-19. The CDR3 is CASSYSRRLNTEAFF. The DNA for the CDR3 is TGTGCCAGCAGTTACTCTCGCAGATTGAACACTGAAGCTTTCTTT.